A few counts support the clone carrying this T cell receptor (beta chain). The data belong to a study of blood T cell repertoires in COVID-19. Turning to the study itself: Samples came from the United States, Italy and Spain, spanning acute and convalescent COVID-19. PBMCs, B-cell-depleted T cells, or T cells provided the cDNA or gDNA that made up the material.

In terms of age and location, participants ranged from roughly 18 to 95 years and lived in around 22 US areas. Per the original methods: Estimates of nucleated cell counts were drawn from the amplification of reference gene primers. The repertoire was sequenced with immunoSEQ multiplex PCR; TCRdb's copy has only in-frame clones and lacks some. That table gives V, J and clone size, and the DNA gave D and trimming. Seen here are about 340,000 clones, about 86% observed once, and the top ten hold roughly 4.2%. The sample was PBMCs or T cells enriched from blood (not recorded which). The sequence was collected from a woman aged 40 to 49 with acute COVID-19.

CDR3 region: CASSLSDRGLGYGYTF. Written as DNA, the CDR3 is TGTGCCAGCAGCCTATCAGACAGGGGATTAGGGTACGGCTACACCTTC. The chain links TRBV7-8 to TRBJ1-2, with TRBD1 matching 8 bases. CDR3 length: 16 amino acids. V lost 5 bases and J lost 8; bases outside the gene matches: 16. CDR1 is SGHVS and CDR2 is FQNEAQ in the germline V gene. The whole variable domain, filled in from reference TRBV7-8 and TRBJ1-2, reads GAGVSQSPRYKVAKRGQDVALRCDPISGHVSLFWYQQALGQGPEFLTYFQNEAQLDKSGLPSDRFFAERPEGSVSTLKIQRTQQEDSAVYLCASSLSDRGLGYGYTFGSGTRLTVV.